This T cell receptor (beta chain) derives from a study of CD8+CD57+ T cells in acquired aplastic anemia. Profiles of TCR beta VDJ and CDR3 were generated from a genomic DNA template. TCRdb independently ran MiXCR on the reads; one entry per CDR3 protein. The data hold 270,000 or so distinct CDR3 sequences, with approximately 79% observed a single time. Whoever was chosen for sequencing had shown CD8+CD57+ cell expansion by flow cytometry. This clonotype was counted a few times. Germline and junction disagree at one end, which may indicate a read error. The CDR3 consists of 14 residues. The germline gives CDR1 SGHVS, CDR2 FQNEAQ.

The sequencing input was sorted CD4+, CD8+, or CD8+CD57+ T cells (not recorded which) from PBMCs. The rearrangement joins TRBV7-8 to TRBJ2-5; TRBD1 agrees at 7 bases. This sequence was found in a human donor with aplastic anemia. The CDR3 here is CASSFGPDGTAQSF. CDR3 in DNA: TGTGCCAGCAGCTTTGGCCCAGACGGGACAGCCCAGTCCTTC.